This T cell receptor (beta chain) was sequenced during a study of cytomegalovirus exposure and HLA in healthy donors. The overall study: Among the approximately 400 donors who were genotyped, 81% fell in the genetic ancestry cluster that is associated with self-reported Caucasian donors. Findings of the study overall: Earlier results showed most TCR beta V segments being productive about 90% or about 30% of the time. A later analysis reportedly identified an Asian-associated ancestry cluster as carrying fewer N-insertions than the roughly 670-donor mean.

The V and J ends lost 7 bases and 0 bases respectively, with 9 bases between them. In germline, CDR1 is SNHLY, CDR2 FYNNEI. This CDR3 has 13 amino acids. For this clone: Its antigen is unknown. The same CDR3 arises from other DNA sequences in this sample as well.

Primers included in the PCR were 60 Vbeta and 13 Jbeta primers. The repertoire was sequenced with immunoSEQ multiplex PCR; TCRdb's copy has only in-frame clones and lacks some. The repertoire holds around 130,000 clones, approximately 80% seen once, with approximately 5.5% in the top ten. The chain couples TRBV2 to TRBJ1-1; D unresolved. The sequencing sample was made of PBMCs. The sequence was collected from a man aged 18 to 29 in good health and CMV-seropositive. The CDR3: CASKRIMNTEAFF. CDR3 bases: TGTGCCAGCAAGCGGATAATGAACACTGAAGCTTTCTTT. Variable domain in full (rest from reference TRBV2 and TRBJ1-1): EPEVTQTPSHQVTQMGQEVILRCVPISNHLYFYWYRQILGQKVEFLVSFYNNEISEKSEIFDDQFSVERPDGSNFTLKIRSTKLEDSAMYFCASKRIMNTEAFFGQGTRLTVV.